A single T cell receptor beta chain is shown here with its context. No antigen is known for it. No per-base quality is available; no much larger clone lies one base away. Receptor libraries were prepared by the immunoSEQ multiplex PCR assay. For TCR sequencing, RNA was extracted from every sample and reverse transcribed into cDNA to serve as template. First-strand cDNA was synthesized with SuperScript III using a 2:1 mix of oligo-dT and random hexamers. Amplification bias was assessed with a synthetic immune receptor repertoire, and residual bias was removed computationally. For the original study's pipeline: Raw reads were preprocessed to remove errors, and CDR3 was defined by IMGT conventions from the conserved cysteine to phenylalanine. Clonality was computed by normalizing Shannon entropy by log2 of the number of productive unique TCRs and subtracting the result from 1. Scalp TCRbeta sequences were cross-referenced with sorted blood CD4 and CD8 repertoires so that the CD4 or CD8 identity of scalp clones could be inferred. TCRdb re-hosts the immuneACCESS table, in-frame sequences only. Its copies lack some clones; in the studies checked, an unresolved V gene accounts for under half of them, and the cause for the rest is not known. V, J and clone size were drawn from that table, and D and trimming were deduced from the DNA. The sample records around 120,000 clones, less than 75% of which are singletons. The ten largest clonotypes hold 25% to 30% of the sample.

This entry comes from a study of CD8+ T cells in alopecia areata (dated by TCRdb to 2016 to 2019). About the investigation overall: The treated patients, all with moderate-to-severe alopecia areata, were enrolled in an open-label pilot trial of oral tofacitinib given at 5 to 10 mg twice daily. On the human side, TCRbeta sequencing was run on scalp tissue and on sorted CD4+ and CD8+ peripheral blood T cells from healthy controls and from alopecia areata patients with either patchy or totalis/universalis disease. For the treated patients, the SALT score, which quantifies what percentage of scalp surface area is affected, served as the measure of disease severity. Biopsies were taken from tofacitinib-treated patients at baseline and again at 4 and 24 weeks into treatment, and several of those patients also had a later scalp biopsy. In both human patients and the C3H/HeJ mouse model, the study applied high-throughput TCRbeta sequencing to look at T cell clonal expansion in alopecia areata. Patients received tofacitinib for 6 to 18 months and were then followed off drug for 6 months to check for delayed response and recurrence. RNA was obtained with the PAXgene miRNA kit for fixed scalp, the miRNeasy kit for PBMCs, and the RNeasy kit for mouse skin. Amplification of TCRbeta CDR3 regions was done by immunoSEQ multiplex PCR using 35 Vbeta forward primers and 13 Jbeta reverse primers. Scalp clonality was compared among normal scalp (n=4), patchy alopecia areata scalp (n=8), and alopecia totalis/universalis scalp (n=8).

V and J are truncated by 5 bases and 1 base respectively, leaving an intervening sequence of 9 bases. As encoded in the germline V gene, CDR1 is SNHLY while CDR2 is FYNNEI. The CDR3 measures 13 amino acids from cysteine to phenylalanine. The kept DNA is CDR3 alone, 39 bases in frame from the first base. Results and caveats for the whole study, not just this receptor: Shared TCR sequences between patients were less evident than in mice, which may be partly attributable to HLA diversity in the patient population. With tofacitinib, both scalp clonality and the number of expanded CD8+ clones among the top 100 scalp clones went down significantly. Because the treated cohort was small and had just a single nonresponder, larger studies are needed to establish links between baseline CD8+ expansion and response. Compared with normal scalp, lesional scalp, particularly in alopecia totalis/universalis, had higher clonality and more expanded CD8+ clones, which suggests antigenic drive. Scalp TCR repertoire analysis is complicated because resident alphabeta T cells in normal human skin are also sequenced, whereas mouse skin is dominated by gammadelta T cells. Many expanded lesional clones persisted in scalp and blood during tofacitinib treatment, which may partly explain relapse after stopping treatment.

In the paper's terms, the time point label means: around 29 days on oral tofacitinib. In the paper's terms, the treatment or condition label means: oral pan-JAK inhibitor, 5-10 mg twice daily. Lesional scalp punch biopsies and peripheral blood were collected from alopecia areata patients. PBMCs were isolated by density centrifugation and stained for CD3, CD4 and CD8, and CD4+ and CD8+ T cells were sorted on a FACSAria. The chain uses TRBV2 and TRBJ2-7; tentative D gene TRBD2, with 5 bases matching. The receptor was derived from a human donor with alopecia areata. This specimen consisted of CD8+ T cells sorted from blood, obtained at week 4, from a patient treated with tofacitinib. The DNA sequence is TGTGCCAGCAGTCCCGGGGTATCCTACGAGCAGTACTTC. This encodes CASSPGVSYEQYF.